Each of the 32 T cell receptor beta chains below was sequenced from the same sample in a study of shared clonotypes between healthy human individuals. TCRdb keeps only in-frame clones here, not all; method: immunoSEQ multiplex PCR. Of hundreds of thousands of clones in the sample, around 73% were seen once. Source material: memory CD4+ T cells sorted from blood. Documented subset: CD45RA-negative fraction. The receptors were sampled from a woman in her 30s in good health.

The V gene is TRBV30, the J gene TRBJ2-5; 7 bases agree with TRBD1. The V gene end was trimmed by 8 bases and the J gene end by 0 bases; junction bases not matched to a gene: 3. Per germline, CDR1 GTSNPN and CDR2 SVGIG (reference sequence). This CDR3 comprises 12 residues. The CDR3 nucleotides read TGTGCCGTAGACAGGGACCAAGAGACCCAGTACTTC. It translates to CAVDRDQETQYF. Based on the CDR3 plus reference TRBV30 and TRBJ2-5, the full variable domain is SQTIHQWPATLVQPVGSPLSLECTVEGTSNPNLYWYRQAAGRGLQLLFYSVGIGQISSEVPQNLSASRPQDRQFILSSKKLLLSDSGFYLCAVDRDQETQYFGPGTRLLVL.

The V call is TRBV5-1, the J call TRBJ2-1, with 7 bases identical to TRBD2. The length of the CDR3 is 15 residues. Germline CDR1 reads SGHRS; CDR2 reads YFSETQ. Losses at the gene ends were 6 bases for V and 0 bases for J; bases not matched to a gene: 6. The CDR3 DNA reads TGCGCCAGCAACAACGGGGGGAGCTCCTACAATGAGCAGTTCTTC. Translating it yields CASNNGGSSYNEQFF.

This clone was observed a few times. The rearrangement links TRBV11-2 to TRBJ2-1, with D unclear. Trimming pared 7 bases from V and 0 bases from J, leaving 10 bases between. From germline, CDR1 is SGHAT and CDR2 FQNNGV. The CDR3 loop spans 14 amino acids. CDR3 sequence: CASTDGSSYNEQFF. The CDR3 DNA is TGTGCCAGCACCGATGGTAGCTCCTACAATGAGCAGTTCTTC.

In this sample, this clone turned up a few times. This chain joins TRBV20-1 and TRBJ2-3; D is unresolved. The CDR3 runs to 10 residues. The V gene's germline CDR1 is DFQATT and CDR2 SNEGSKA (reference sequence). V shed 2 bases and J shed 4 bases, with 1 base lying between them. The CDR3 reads CSARPDTQYF. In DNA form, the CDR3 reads TGCAGTGCTAGACCAGATACGCAGTATTTT.

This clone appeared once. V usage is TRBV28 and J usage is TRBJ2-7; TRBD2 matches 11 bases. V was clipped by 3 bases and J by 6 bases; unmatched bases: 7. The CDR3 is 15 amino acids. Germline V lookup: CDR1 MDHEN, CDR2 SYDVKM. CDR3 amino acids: CASSFRLAGGSEQYF. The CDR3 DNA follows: TGTGCCAGCAGTTTTAGGCTAGCGGGAGGATCCGAGCAGTACTTC.

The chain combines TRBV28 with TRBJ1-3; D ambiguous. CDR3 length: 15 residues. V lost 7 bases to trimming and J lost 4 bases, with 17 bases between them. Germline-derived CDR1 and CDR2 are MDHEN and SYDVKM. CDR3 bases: TGTGCCAGCATCAACTCGGAGGACTCGGGAAACACCATATATTTT. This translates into CASINSEDSGNTIYF.

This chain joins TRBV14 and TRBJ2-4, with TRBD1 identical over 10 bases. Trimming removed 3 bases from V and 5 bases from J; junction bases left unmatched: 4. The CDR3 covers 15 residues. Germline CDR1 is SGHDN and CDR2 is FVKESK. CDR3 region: CASSQRQGAQNIQYF. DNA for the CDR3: TGTGCCAGCAGCCAGCGACAGGGGGCCCAAAACATTCAGTACTTC.

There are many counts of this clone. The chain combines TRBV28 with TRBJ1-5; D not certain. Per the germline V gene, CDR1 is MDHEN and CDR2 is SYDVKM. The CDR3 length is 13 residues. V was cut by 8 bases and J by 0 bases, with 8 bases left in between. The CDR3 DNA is TGTGCCAGCCGCTATTATAGCAATCAGCCCCAGCATTTT. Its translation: CASRYYSNQPQHF.

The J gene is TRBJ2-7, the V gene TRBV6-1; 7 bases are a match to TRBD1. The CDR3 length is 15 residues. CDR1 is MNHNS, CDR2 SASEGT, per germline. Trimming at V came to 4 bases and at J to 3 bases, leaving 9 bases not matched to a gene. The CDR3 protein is CASSGIRGINYEQYF. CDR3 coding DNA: TGTGCCAGCAGTGGGATCAGGGGGATCAACTACGAGCAGTACTTC.

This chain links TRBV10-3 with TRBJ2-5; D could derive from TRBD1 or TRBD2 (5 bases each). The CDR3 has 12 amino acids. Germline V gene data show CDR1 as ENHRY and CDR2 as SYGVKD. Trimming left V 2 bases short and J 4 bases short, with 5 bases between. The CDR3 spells CAISEGGETQYF. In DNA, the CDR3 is TGTGCCATCAGTGAGGGGGGAGAGACCCAGTACTTC.

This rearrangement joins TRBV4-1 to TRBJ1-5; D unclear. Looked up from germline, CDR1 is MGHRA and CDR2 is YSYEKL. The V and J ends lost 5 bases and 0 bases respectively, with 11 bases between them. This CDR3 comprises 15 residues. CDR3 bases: TGCGCCAGCAGCATGGGCCCTGATAGCAATCAGCCCCAGCATTTT. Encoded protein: CASSMGPDSNQPQHF.

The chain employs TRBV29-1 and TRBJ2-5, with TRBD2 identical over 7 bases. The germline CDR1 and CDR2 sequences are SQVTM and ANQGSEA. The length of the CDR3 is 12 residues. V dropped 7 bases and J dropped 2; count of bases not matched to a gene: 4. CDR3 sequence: CSGRGGQETQYF. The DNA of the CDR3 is TGCAGCGGGAGGGGAGGGCAAGAGACCCAGTACTTC.

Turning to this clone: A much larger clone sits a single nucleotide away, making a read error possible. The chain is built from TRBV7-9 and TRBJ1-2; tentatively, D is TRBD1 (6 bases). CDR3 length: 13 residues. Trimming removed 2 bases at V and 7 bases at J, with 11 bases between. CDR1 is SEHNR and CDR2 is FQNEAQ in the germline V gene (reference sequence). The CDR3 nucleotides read TGTGCCAGCAGCTTAAGGGGGTCCTCTGGCTACACCTTC. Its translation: CASSLRGSSGYTF.

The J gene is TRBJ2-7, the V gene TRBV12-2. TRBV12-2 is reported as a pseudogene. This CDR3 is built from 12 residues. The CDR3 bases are TGTGCAAGTCGCCAGACCTCCTGCGAGCAGTACTTC. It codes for CASRQTSCEQYF.

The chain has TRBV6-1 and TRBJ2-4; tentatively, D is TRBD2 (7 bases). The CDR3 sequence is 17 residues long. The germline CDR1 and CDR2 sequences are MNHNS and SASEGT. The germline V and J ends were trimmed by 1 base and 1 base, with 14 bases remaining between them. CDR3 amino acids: CASSEDWGGAAKNIQYF. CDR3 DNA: TGTGCCAGCAGTGAAGATTGGGGGGGCGCGGCCAAAAACATTCAGTACTTC.

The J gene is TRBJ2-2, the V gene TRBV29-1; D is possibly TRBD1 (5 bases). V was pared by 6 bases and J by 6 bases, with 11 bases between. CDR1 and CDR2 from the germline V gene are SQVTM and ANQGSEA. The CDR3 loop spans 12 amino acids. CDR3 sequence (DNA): TGCAGCGTGATGCAGGGTGCCGGGGAGCTGTTTTTT. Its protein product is CSVMQGAGELFF.

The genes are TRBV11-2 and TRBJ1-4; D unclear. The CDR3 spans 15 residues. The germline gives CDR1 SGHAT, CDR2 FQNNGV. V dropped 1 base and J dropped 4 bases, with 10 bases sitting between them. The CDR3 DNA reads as TGTGCCAGCAGCTTAGTTGGACGGATTAATGAAAAACTGTTTTTT. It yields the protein CASSLVGRINEKLFF.

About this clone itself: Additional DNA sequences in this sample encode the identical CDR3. CDR3 protein: CASSLGTGVNYGYTF. In nucleotides, the CDR3 is TGCGCCAGCAGCTTGGGGACAGGGGTAAACTATGGCTACACCTTC. The rearrangement links TRBV5-1 to TRBJ1-2; 9 bases agree with TRBD1. V lost 0 bases, J lost 2 bases, and 2 bases stayed unmatched. Germline V gene data show CDR1 as SGHRS and CDR2 as YFSETQ. This CDR3 is built from 15 residues.

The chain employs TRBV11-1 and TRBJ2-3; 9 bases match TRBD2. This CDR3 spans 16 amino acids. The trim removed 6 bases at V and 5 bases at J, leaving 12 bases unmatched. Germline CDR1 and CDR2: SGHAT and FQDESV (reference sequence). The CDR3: CASRAGVGAGGDTQYF. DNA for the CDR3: TGTGCCAGCAGGGCGGGCGTTGGAGCGGGAGGAGATACGCAGTATTTT. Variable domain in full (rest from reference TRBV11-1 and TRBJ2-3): EAEVAQSPRYKITEKSQAVAFWCDPISGHATLYWYRQILGQGPELLVQFQDESVVDDSQLPKDRFSAERLKGVDSTLKIQPAELGDSAMYLCASRAGVGAGGDTQYFGPGTRLTVL.

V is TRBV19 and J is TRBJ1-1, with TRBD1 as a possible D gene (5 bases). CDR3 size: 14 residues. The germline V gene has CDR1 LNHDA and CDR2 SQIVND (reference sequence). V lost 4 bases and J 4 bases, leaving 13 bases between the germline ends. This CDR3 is CASSTRTGGTEAFF. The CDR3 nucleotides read TGTGCCAGTAGTACTCGGACGGGGGGCACTGAAGCTTTCTTT.

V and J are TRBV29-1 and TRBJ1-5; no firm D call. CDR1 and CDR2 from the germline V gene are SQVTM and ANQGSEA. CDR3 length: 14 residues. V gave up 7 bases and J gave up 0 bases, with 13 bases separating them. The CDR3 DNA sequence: TGCAGCGCCACTCCGACGGATAGCAATCAGCCCCAGCATTTT. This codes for CSATPTDSNQPQHF.

The CDR3 is CASSYSGGYTYNEQFF. The CDR3 DNA follows: TGTGCCAGCAGTTACAGCGGCGGCTACACCTACAATGAGCAGTTCTTC. The chain uses TRBV6-5 and TRBJ2-1; D is perhaps TRBD2 (5 bases). V lost 2 bases and J 2 bases, leaving 13 bases between the germline ends. The CDR3 contains 16 residues. Germline CDR1 is MNHEY and CDR2 is SVGAGI.

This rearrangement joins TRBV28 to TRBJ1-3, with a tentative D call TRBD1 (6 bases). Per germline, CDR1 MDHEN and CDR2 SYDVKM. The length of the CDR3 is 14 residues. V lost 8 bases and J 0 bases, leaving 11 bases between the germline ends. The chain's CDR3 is CASLDRSSGNTIYF. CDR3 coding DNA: TGTGCCAGCCTCGACAGGAGCTCTGGAAACACCATATATTTT. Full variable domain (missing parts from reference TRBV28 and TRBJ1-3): DVKVTQSSRYLVKRTGEKVFLECVQDMDHENMFWYRQDPGLGLRLIYFSYDVKMKEKGDIPEGYSVSREKKERFSLILESASTNQTSMYLCASLDRSSGNTIYFGEGSWLTVV.

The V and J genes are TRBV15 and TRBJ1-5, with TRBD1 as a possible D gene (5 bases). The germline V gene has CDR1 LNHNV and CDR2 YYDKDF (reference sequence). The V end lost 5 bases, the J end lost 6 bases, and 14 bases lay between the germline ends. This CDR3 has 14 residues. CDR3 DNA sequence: TGTGCCACCAGCCCAAGAGCAGGGACTCAGCCCCAGCATTTT. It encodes CATSPRAGTQPQHF.

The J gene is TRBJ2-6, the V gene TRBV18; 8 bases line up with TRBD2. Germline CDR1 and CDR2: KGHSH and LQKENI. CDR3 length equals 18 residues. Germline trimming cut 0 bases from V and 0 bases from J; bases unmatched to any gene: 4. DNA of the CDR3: TGTGCCAGCTCACCACCGGGGCTAGCGGGCTCTGGGGCCAACGTCCTGACTTTC. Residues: CASSPPGLAGSGANVLTF.

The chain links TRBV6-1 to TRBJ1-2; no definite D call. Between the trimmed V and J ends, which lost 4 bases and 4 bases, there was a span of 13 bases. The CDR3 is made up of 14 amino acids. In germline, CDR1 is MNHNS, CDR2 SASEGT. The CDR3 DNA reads TGTGCCAGCAGTGGCTTGGGGTCGGGCTATGGCTACACCTTC. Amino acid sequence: CASSGLGSGYGYTF.

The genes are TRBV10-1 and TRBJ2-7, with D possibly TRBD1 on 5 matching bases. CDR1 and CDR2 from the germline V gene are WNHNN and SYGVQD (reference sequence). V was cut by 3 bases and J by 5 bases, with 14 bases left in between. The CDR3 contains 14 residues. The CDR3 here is CASSDGRVINEQYF. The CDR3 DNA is TGCGCCAGCAGTGATGGCAGGGTTATCAACGAGCAGTACTTC.

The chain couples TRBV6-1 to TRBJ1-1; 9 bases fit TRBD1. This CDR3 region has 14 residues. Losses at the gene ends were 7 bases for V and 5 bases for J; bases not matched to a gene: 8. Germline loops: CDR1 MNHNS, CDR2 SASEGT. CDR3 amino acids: CASMDRGGWTEAFF. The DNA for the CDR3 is TGTGCCAGCATGGACAGGGGTGGATGGACTGAAGCTTTCTTT.

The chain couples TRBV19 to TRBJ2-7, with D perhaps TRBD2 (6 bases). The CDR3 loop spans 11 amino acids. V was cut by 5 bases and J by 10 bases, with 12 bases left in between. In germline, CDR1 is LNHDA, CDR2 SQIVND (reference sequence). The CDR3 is CASSLGTEQYF. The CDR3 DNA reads TGTGCCAGTAGTCTGGGGACTGAACAGTACTTC.

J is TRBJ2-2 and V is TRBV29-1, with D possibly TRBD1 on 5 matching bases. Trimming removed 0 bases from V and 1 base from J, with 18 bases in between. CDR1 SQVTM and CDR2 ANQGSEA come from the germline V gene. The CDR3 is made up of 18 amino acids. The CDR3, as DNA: TGCAGCGTTGAAGATATACCCAGGGTAGAAGGGAACACCGGGGAGCTGTTTTTT. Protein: CSVEDIPRVEGNTGELFF.

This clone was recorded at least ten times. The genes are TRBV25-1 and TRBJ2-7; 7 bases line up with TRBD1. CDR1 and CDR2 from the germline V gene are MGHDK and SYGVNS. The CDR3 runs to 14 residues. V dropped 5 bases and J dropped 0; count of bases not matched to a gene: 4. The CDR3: CASSTRGNSYEQYF. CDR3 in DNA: TGTGCCAGCAGTACCAGGGGGAACTCCTACGAGCAGTACTTC.

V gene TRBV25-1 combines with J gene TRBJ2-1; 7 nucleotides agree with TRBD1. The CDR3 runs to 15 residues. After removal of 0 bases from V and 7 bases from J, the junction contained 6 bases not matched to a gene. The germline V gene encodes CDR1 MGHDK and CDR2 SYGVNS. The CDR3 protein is CASSEYRGGRNEQFF. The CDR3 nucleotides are TGTGCCAGCAGTGAATATAGAGGGGGCCGGAATGAGCAGTTCTTC.